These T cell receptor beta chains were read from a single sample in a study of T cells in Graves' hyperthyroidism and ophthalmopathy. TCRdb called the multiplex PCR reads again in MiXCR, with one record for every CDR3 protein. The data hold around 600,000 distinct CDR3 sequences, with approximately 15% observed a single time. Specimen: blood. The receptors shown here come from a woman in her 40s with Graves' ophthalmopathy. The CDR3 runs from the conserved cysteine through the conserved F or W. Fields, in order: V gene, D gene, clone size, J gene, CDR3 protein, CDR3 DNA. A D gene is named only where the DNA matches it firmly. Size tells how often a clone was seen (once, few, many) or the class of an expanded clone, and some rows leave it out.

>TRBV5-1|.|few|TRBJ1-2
CASSLPGGGADYGYTF
TGCGCCAGCAGCTTGCCCGGGGGGGGCGCAGACTATGGCTACACCTTC
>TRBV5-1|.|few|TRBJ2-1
CASSLHPSSYNEQFF
TGCGCCAGCAGCTTGCACCCGAGCTCCTACAATGAGCAGTTCTTC
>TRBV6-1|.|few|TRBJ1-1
CASSRDRGATEAFF
TGTGCCAGCAGCCGAGACCGGGGGGCCACTGAAGCTTTCTTT
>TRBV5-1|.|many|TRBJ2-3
CASSSRADTDTQYF
TGCGCCAGCAGTAGTCGCGCCGACACAGATACGCAGTATTTT
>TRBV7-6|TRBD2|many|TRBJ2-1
CASSLRFAGGDNEQFF
TGTGCCAGCAGCTTACGATTTGCGGGGGGTGACAATGAGCAGTTCTTC
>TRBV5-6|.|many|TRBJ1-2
CASTPGDRPNYGYTF
TGTGCCAGCACCCCCGGGGACCGCCCTAACTATGGCTACACCTTC
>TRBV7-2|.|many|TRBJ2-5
CASTLGGGSETQYF
TGTGCCAGCACCTTAGGCGGCGGGTCCGAGACCCAGTACTTC
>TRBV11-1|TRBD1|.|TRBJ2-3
CASSSGTGADTQYF
TGTGCCAGCAGCTCGGGGACAGGGGCAGATACGCAGTATTTT
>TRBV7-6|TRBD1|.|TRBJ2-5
CASSRGTAQETQYF
TGTGCCAGCAGCCGAGGGACAGCCCAAGAGACCCAGTACTTC
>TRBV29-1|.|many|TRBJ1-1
CSVFSTANTEAFF
TGCAGCGTCTTCTCGACGGCTAACACTGAAGCTTTCTTT
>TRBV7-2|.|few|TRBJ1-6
CASSSGPLGSPLHF
TGTGCCAGCAGCTCCGGGCCCTTGGGGTCACCCCTCCACTTT
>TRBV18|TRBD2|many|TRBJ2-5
CASSRRDYTQETQYF
TGTGCCAGCTCGAGGCGGGACTACACCCAAGAGACCCAGTACTTC
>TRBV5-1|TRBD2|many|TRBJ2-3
CASSLDLAGDADTQYF
TGCGCCAGCAGCTTGGATCTAGCGGGAGATGCAGATACGCAGTATTTT
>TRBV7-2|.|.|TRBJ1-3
CASSSQGTSGNTIYF
TGTGCCAGCAGTTCTCAGGGCACCTCTGGAAACACCATATATTTT
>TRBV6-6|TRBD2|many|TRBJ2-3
CASSYLAGGGDTQYF
TGTGCCAGCAGTTACCTAGCGGGAGGGGGAGATACGCAGTATTTT
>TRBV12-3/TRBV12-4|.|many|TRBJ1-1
CASTLGSNTEAFF
TGTGCCAGCACACTCGGGAGCAACACTGAAGCTTTCTTT
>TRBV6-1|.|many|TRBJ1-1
CASSEPRWMNTEAFF
TGTGCCAGCAGTGAACCGAGGTGGATGAACACTGAAGCTTTCTTT
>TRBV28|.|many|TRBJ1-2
CAISPGSWEGGYTF
TGTGCCATCTCACCGGGATCCTGGGAGGGTGGCTACACCTTC
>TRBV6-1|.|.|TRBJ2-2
CASRDGEVANTGELFF
TGTGCCAGCAGGGACGGGGAGGTCGCGAACACCGGGGAGCTGTTTTTT
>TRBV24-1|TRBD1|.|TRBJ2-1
CATSDQRGQGYYNEQFF
TGTGCCACCAGTGATCAACGGGGACAGGGTTATTACAATGAGCAGTTCTTC
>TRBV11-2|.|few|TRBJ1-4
CASSQLHTLNEKLFF
TGTGCCAGCAGCCAGCTGCATACACTTAATGAAAAACTGTTTTTT
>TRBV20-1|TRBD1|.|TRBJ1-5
CSARTDRGNQPQHF
TGCAGTGCTAGGACTGACAGGGGCAATCAGCCCCAGCATTTT
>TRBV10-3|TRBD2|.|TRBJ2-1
CAISELGGLNNEQFF
TGTGCCATCAGTGAGTTGGGGGGGTTAAACAATGAGCAGTTCTTC
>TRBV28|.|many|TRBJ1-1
CASSRGRIGRAFF
TGTGCCAGCAGCCGGGGACGAATAGGTCGGGCTTTCTTT
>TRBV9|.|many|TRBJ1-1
CASSVSGVENTEAFF
TGTGCCAGCAGCGTGTCGGGGGTGGAGAACACTGAAGCTTTCTTT
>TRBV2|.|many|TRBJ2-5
CASSDLRGPETQYF
TGTGCCAGCAGTGACTTGAGGGGACCAGAGACCCAGTACTTC
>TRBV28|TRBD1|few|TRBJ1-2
CASSLPIGQGGYTF
TGTGCCAGCAGTTTACCTATCGGACAGGGTGGCTACACCTTC
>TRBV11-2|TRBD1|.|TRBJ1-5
CASSPGQGSLSNQPQHF
TGTGCCAGCAGCCCAGGACAGGGAAGCCTTAGCAATCAGCCCCAGCATTTT
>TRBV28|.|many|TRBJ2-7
CASSSTRRARYEQYF
TGTGCCAGCAGTTCCACCCGCCGGGCTCGCTACGAGCAGTACTTC
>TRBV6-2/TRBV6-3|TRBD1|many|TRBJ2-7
CASRQGVLSSYEQYF
TGTGCCAGCAGACAGGGGGTACTCAGCTCCTACGAGCAGTACTTC
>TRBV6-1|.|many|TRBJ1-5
CASTVSGSTNQPQHF
TGTGCCAGCACCGTTTCTGGGAGTACCAATCAGCCCCAGCATTTT
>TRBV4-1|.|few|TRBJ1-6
CASSPDSTPYSPLHF
TGCGCCAGCAGCCCCGATTCAACTCCCTATTCACCCCTCCACTTT
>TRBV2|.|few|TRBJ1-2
CASSEIRQTSDGYTF
TGTGCCAGCAGTGAAATTAGGCAGACTTCGGATGGCTACACCTTC
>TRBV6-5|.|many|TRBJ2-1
CASSYWLAGSYNEQFF
TGTGCCAGCAGTTACTGGCTAGCAGGCTCCTACAATGAGCAGTTCTTC
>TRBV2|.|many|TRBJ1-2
CASSEAQFAQGTSYTF
TGTGCCAGCAGTGAAGCGCAGTTCGCGCAGGGGACGTCCTACACCTTC
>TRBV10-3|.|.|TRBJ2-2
CAILGSGELFF
TGTGCCATCCTGGGGTCCGGGGAGCTGTTTTTT
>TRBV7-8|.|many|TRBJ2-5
CASSLVGTKEETQYF
TGTGCCAGCAGCTTAGTTGGGACCAAGGAAGAGACCCAGTACTTC
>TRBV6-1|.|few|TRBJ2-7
CASSLDILKPSYEQYF
TGTGCCAGCAGTTTGGACATCCTCAAACCATCCTACGAGCAGTACTTC
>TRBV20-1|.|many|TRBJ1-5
CSAREARGVSNQPQHF
TGCAGTGCTAGAGAGGCCCGAGGAGTTAGCAATCAGCCCCAGCATTTT
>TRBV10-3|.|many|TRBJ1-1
CAISDDRTNTEAFF
TGTGCCATCAGTGACGACAGGACGAACACTGAAGCTTTCTTT
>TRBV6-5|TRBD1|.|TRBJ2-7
CASSYFDRAGEQYF
TGTGCCAGCAGTTACTTCGACAGGGCTGGCGAGCAGTACTTC
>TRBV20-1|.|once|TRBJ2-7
CSARAGPEILYEQYF
TGCAGTGCTAGAGCAGGGCCCGAAATCCTCTACGAGCAGTACTTC
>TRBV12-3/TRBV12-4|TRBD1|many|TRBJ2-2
CASSSGTGGSMITGELFF
TGTGCCAGCAGTTCCGGGACAGGGGGCTCAATGATCACCGGGGAGCTGTTTTTT
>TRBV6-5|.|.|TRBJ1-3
CASSLGPAGSGNTIYF
TGTGCCAGCAGTTTGGGCCCCGCGGGCTCTGGAAACACCATATATTTT
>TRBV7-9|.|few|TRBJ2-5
CASSEPARETQYF
TGTGCCAGCAGCGAACCCGCGCGAGAGACCCAGTACTTC
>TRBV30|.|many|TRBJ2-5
CAWNGVSQETQYF
TGTGCCTGGAACGGGGTGTCCCAAGAGACCCAGTACTTC
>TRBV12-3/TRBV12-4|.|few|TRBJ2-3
CASARGYTQYF
TGTGCCAGCGCCCGAGGGTATACGCAGTATTTT
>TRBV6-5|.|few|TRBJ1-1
CASSYSERDPMSEAFF
TGTGCCAGCAGTTACTCGGAGCGGGACCCTATGTCTGAAGCTTTCTTT
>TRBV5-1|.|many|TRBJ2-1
CASSLAIYNEQFF
TGCGCCAGCAGCTTGGCTATCTACAATGAGCAGTTCTTC
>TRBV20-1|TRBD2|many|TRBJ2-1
CSASNRREGAEQFF
TGCAGTGCTAGTAATCGGCGGGAGGGGGCTGAGCAGTTCTTC
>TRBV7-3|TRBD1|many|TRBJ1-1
CASSSDRGDAFF
TGTGCCAGCAGCTCGGACAGGGGCGACGCTTTCTTT
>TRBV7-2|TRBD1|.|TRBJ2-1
CASSFAGTGGRYNEQFF
TGTGCCAGCAGCTTCGCTGGGACAGGGGGGCGATACAATGAGCAGTTCTTC
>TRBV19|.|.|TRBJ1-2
CASTPSLSNYGYTF
TGTGCCAGTACCCCGAGCCTCTCCAACTATGGCTACACCTTC
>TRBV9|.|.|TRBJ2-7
CASSVATGQTYEQYF
TGTGCCAGCAGCGTAGCTACGGGACAAACCTACGAGCAGTACTTC
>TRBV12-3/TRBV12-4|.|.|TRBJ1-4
CASTHGGTNDEKLFF
TGTGCCAGCACCCACGGAGGGACGAACGATGAAAAACTGTTTTTT
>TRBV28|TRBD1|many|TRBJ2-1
CASSGQGVANEQFF
TGTGCCAGCAGTGGACAGGGGGTTGCCAATGAGCAGTTCTTC
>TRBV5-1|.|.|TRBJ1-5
CASSLGGQKREPQHF
TGCGCCAGCAGCTTGGGGGGGCAAAAAAGGGAGCCCCAGCATTTT